This T cell receptor beta chain was documented in a study of T cell repertoires in cytomegalovirus infection. Study information: Indications came from public TCR beta signatures; they pointed to CMV infection and to a matching HLA type.

This CDR3 region has 15 residues. V was shortened by 1 base and J by 5 bases, with 12 bases between the two germline ends. Germline assignment: CDR1 LNHNV and CDR2 YYDKDF (reference sequence). As concerns this clonotype: The antigen is unknown.

TCRdb reprocessed the reads with MiXCR, giving one entry per CDR3 protein. The sample yields 900,000 to 950,000 distinct CDR3 sequences, about a third seen once. The source is a human donor in good health (CMV status not recorded). Some clones in this sample may be carry-over from other donors' samples. The sequences come from cultured CD8+ T cells from PBMCs, collected from culture after CMV antigen stimulation. The V call is TRBV15, the J call TRBJ2-1; D gene uncertain. CDR3 residues: CATSRVTHGHNEQFF. Written as DNA, the CDR3 is TGTGCCACCAGCAGAGTGACTCATGGACACAATGAGCAGTTCTTC. Full variable domain (outside the CDR3, taken from reference TRBV15 and TRBJ2-1): DAMVIQNPRYQVTQFGKPVTLSCSQTLNHNVMYWYQQKSSQAPKLLFHYYDKDFNNEADTPDNFQSRRPNTSFCFLDIRSPGLGDTAMYLCATSRVTHGHNEQFFGPGTRLTVL.